The 4 T cell receptor beta chains below come from one sample, sequenced in a study of blood T cell repertoires in COVID-19. Only in-frame clones appear in the TCRdb table, and some are missing; sequencing was by immunoSEQ multiplex PCR. The table has 95,000 to 150,000 clones, around 87% seen once. The source material was peripheral blood. These TCRs come from a woman aged 70-85 years with acute or convalescent COVID-19.

The CDR3 bases are TGTGCCAGCAGTTTAGTTTGGGCAGGTCGAGGCAATCAGCCCCAGCATTTT. This codes for CASSLVWAGRGNQPQHF. This rearrangement joins TRBV27 to TRBJ1-5; D gene uncertain. This CDR3 is 17 amino acids long. In germline, CDR1 is MNHEY, CDR2 SMNVEV (reference sequence). Trimming stripped 2 bases from V and 2 bases from J, with 16 bases between.

The count of this clone is one. This chain joins TRBV5-6 and TRBJ2-7; D remains ambiguous. V lost 4 bases to trimming and J lost 4 bases, with 6 bases between them. There are 11 residues in the CDR3. Germline V gene lookup returns CDR1 SGHDT and CDR2 YYEEEE. The CDR3 region is CASSLQYEQYF. For the CDR3, the DNA is TGTGCCAGCAGCCTACAGTACGAGCAGTACTTC.

The chain employs TRBV19 and TRBJ1-2, with 7 positions matching TRBD1. V trimming: 6 bases; J trimming: 10 bases; junction bases outside the gene matches: 17. The germline CDR1 and CDR2 sequences are LNHDA and SQIVND (reference sequence). There are 15 residues in the CDR3. CDR3 DNA sequence: TGTGCCAGTAGCCCTGGGACAGCGGGGGGGGTATCCTACACCTTC. Residues: CASSPGTAGGVSYTF. Filled out from reference TRBV19 and TRBJ1-2, the complete variable domain reads DGGITQSPKYLFRKEGQNVTLSCEQNLNHDAMYWYRQDPGQGLRLIYYSQIVNDFQKGDIAEGYSVSREKKESFPLTVTSAQKNPTAFYLCASSPGTAGGVSYTFGSGTRLTVV.

Sample share makes this clone medium-sized. The rearrangement links TRBV7-2 to TRBJ1-5, with D tentatively TRBD1 (5 bases). Germline CDR1 SGHTA, CDR2 FQGNSA. Trimming pared 5 bases from V and 0 bases from J, leaving 14 bases between. The CDR3 consists of 16 residues. The CDR3 DNA reads TGTGCCAGCAGCATCCAGGGACTTTATAGCAATCAGCCCCAGCATTTT. Translation: CASSIQGLYSNQPQHF.